This TCR beta chain was profiled in a study of immune cell composition in non-small cell lung cancer. Notes on the study in general: Adenocarcinomas with higher top tumour-associated clone frequency had more reactive TILs.

The method was immunoSEQ multiplex PCR; TCRdb's version includes in-frame clones alone and lacks a portion of them. The sample holds roughly 1,900 clones, 65% to 90% seen once. Comments on this clone: Its antigen is not known.

V lost 2 bases to trimming and J lost 2 bases, with 5 bases between them. Germline V gene sequence: CDR1 SGHRS, CDR2 YFSETQ. The CDR3 consists of 12 residues. This receptor was taken from a human donor with non-small cell lung cancer. The chain uses TRBV5-1 and TRBJ2-7; no clear D. Sequencing was carried out using lung tumor tissue. CDR3 coding DNA: TGCGCCAGCAGCTTCACCCCCTACGAGCAGTACTTC. Translated: CASSFTPYEQYF.